The source of this T cell receptor (beta chain) is a study of cytomegalovirus exposure and HLA in healthy donors. Points from the study as a whole: In a later analysis, specific HLA alleles were associated with some 16,000 TCR beta sequences at a 0.05 false discovery rate.

The V end lost 0 bases, the J end lost 5 bases, and 11 bases lay between the germline ends. Germline V gives CDR1 GTSNPN, CDR2 SVGIG (reference sequence). The CDR3 runs to 14 residues. Donors consisted of healthy bone marrow donors. 60 Vbeta and 13 Jbeta primers were used in PCR. The data were produced by immunoSEQ multiplex PCR, yet TCRdb's version contains in-frame clones alone and is incomplete. Counted here are more than 50,000 clones, less than 85% occurring once; the ten biggest clones make up approximately 20%. For this clone: Its antigen is as yet unknown.

Material: PBMCs. This clonotype was sampled from a woman in her fifties or sixties in good health and CMV-seropositive. The J gene is TRBJ1-5, the V gene TRBV30; D is unresolved. As DNA, the CDR3 is TGTGCCTGGAGTGTATCGGGGAACGATCAGCCCCAGCATTTT. This encodes CAWSVSGNDQPQHF.